In its sample, the clone carrying this TCR beta chain was seen a few times. The sample of blood was obtained at first hyperthyroidism diagnosis (before any ophthalmopathy symptoms). The data were obtained in a study of T cells in Graves' hyperthyroidism and ophthalmopathy. For the study at large: Initial diagnosis, before any treatment, was when peripheral blood was collected.

The TCR beta CDR3 regions underwent amplification using RNA transcripts as the source. The TCR CDR3 first-round RT-PCR relied on the HTBI primer set. TCRdb independently ran MiXCR on the multiplex PCR reads; one entry per CDR3 protein. Of hundreds of thousands of distinct CDR3 sequences in the sample, 15% to 18% were seen once. Deletions cut 0 bases from V and 5 bases from J, with 10 bases between. Germline V lookup: CDR1 LNHNV, CDR2 YYDKDF (reference sequence). CDR3 size: 14 residues. The gene calls are TRBV15 and TRBJ1-1, with D unresolved. The clonotype was recovered from a woman aged 18-29 years with Graves' hyperthyroidism that later progressed to Graves' ophthalmopathy. Sequencing was done on a sample of blood. CDR3 nucleotides: TGTGCCACCAGCAGAGATAGAGGGCCAACTGAAGCTTTCTTT. This codes for CATSRDRGPTEAFF.